The clone carrying this T cell receptor (beta chain) was recorded at least ten times. Antigen specificity is unknown. Investigators excluded patients with uncontrolled infection, other autoimmune disease, pregnancy or lactation. The CDR3 regions of TCR beta were amplified from RNA transcripts. First-round RT-PCR with HTBI primers amplified the TCR CDR3 region. TCRdb reprocessed the multiplex PCR reads with MiXCR, giving one entry per CDR3 protein. This sample has approximately 410,000 distinct CDR3 sequences, with roughly 15% found just once. The CDR3 extends over 16 amino acids. Trimming pared 0 bases from V and 0 bases from J, leaving 11 bases between. The germline gives CDR1 SGHRS, CDR2 YFSETQ. The data belong to a study of T cells in Graves' hyperthyroidism and ophthalmopathy. Study-wide results and limits: The model forecast ophthalmopathy, anticipating it by a median around 6.4 months before onset. Appearing also in blood were most of the thyroid clonotypes expanded above 0.001. Separation of ophthalmopathy from stable hyperthyroidism was achieved by a 13 V-J model.

The chain is built from TRBV5-1 and TRBJ2-3; D is possibly TRBD2 (6 bases). The receptor comes from a man between 18 and 29 years old with Graves' ophthalmopathy. Sample: blood. Here the CDR3 DNA reads TGCGCCAGCAGCTTGGGGTCTAGCGAAAGCACAGATACGCAGTATTTT. Translated, it gives CASSLGSSESTDTQYF.